The next 9 T cell receptor beta chains were all read from a single sample in a study of T cells in localized non-small cell lung cancer (dated by TCRdb to about 2020). Library prep was done by the immunoSEQ multiplex PCR assay. Imported from immuneACCESS, the table was reduced by TCRdb to in-frame sequences with V and J called. These copies leave out some clones; in studies compared against another copy, an unresolved V gene accounts for under half, and the cause of the remainder is not known. Here the sample has about 1,000 clones; approximately 20% occur a single time. The top ten clonotypes cover about 14% of the sample. The sample consisted of normal lung tissue next to the tumor, taken before any cancer treatment. These receptor sequences come from a man between 40 and 70 years old with stage I lung adenocarcinoma.

This clone was counted between two and nine times. The J gene is TRBJ1-5, the V gene TRBV10-3, with no clear D. V was pared by 3 bases and J by 3 bases, with 9 bases between. Germline V CDR1 and CDR2: ENHRY, SYGVKD. This CDR3 is built from 14 residues. The CDR3 sequence: CAISEEGNNQPQHF. Here the CDR3 DNA reads TGTGCCATCAGTGAAGAGGGAAACAATCAGCCCCAGCATTTT.

Only a few counts were recorded for this clone. This chain joins TRBV19 and TRBJ2-7; the D gene is possibly TRBD1 (6 bases). Deletions cut 0 bases from V and 2 bases from J, with 17 bases between. This CDR3 is built from 17 residues. Germline assignment: CDR1 LNHDA and CDR2 SQIVND (reference sequence). The CDR3 is CASSIDLWRQGPYEQYF. The CDR3 DNA is TGTGCCAGTAGTATAGATCTATGGAGGCAGGGGCCCTACGAGCAGTACTTC.

The V call is TRBV6-8, the J call TRBJ1-1; D not certain. The germline V gene encodes CDR1 MNHGY and CDR2 SAAAGT. The V gene lost 2 bases and the J gene lost 3 bases, with 4 bases spanning the gap. CDR3 length: 12 residues. For the CDR3, the DNA is TGTGCCAGCAGTTACCCTTACACTGAAGCTTTCTTT. Translating it yields CASSYPYTEAFF.

Written as DNA, the CDR3 is TGCGCCAGCAGGGATAGCGTGGACACCGGGGAGCTGTTTTTT. Amino acids: CASRDSVDTGELFF. This chain joins TRBV10-2 and TRBJ2-2; D is perhaps TRBD2 (5 bases). CDR1 is WSHSY, CDR2 SAAADI, per germline. This CDR3 has 14 amino acids. Trimming removed 6 bases at V and 3 bases at J, with 11 bases between.

This clone came up a few times. The chain combines TRBV6-8 with TRBJ1-2, with no clear D. The CDR3 runs to 13 residues. Trimming cost V 6 bases and J 2 bases, with 10 bases left between them. Germline values: CDR1 MNHGY, CDR2 SAAAGT. The DNA for the CDR3 is TGTGCCAGCAGCGAACAGCGGAACTATGGCTACACCTTC. It translates to CASSEQRNYGYTF.

The gene calls are TRBV25-1 and TRBJ1-2; perhaps TRBD1 as D (5 bases). The germline gives CDR1 MGHDK, CDR2 SYGVNS. V lost 4 bases, J lost 8 bases, and 17 bases lay in between. The CDR3 sequence is 14 residues long. DNA of the CDR3: TGTGCCAGCAGTGGAGGGACCGAGGTGAGGGGCTACACCTTC. Amino acids: CASSGGTEVRGYTF.

This chain joins TRBV6-8 and TRBJ1-1; tentative D call: TRBD1 (5 bases). The V gene's germline CDR1 is MNHGY and CDR2 SAAAGT. The CDR3 totals 14 residues. V lost 5 bases and J lost 1, with 11 bases in between. This CDR3 is CASSEGLWNTEAFF. In DNA form, the CDR3 reads TGTGCCAGCAGTGAGGGGCTTTGGAACACTGAAGCTTTCTTT.

Within the sample, this clone is medium-sized (0.01 to 0.1%). The genes are TRBV6-8 and TRBJ2-5; D unresolved. The CDR3 loop spans 15 amino acids. Germline loops: CDR1 MNHGY, CDR2 SAAAGT. Trimming stripped 6 bases from V and 6 bases from J, with 20 bases between. The CDR3 DNA is TGTGCCAGCAGGAACATCCCTCAAGGGAAAAAGACCCAGTACTTC. It is translated as CASRNIPQGKKTQYF.

Judged by abundance, this clone is medium-sized. The chain is built from TRBV11-3 and TRBJ2-5; D might be TRBD1 (8 bases). Germline V CDR1 and CDR2: SGHNT, YENEEA. CDR3 length equals 16 residues. The V end was cut by 5 bases, the J end by 3 bases, with 19 bases between. The CDR3: CASSTTTGGGKETQYF. Written as DNA, the CDR3 is TGTGCCAGCAGCACTACAACAGGGGGAGGGAAAGAGACCCAGTACTTC.